Below are 26 T cell receptor beta chains sequenced from a single sample in a study (dated by TCRdb to between 2014 and 2017). The method was multiplex PCR. Data came from an Ion Torrent PGM. For the 23-patient analysis, adaptor-ligated barcode primers were used to amplify TRBV12-4/TRBJ1-2 clonotypes. TCRdb cleaned the public reads at Q25 with fastp, built clones with MiXCR and kept in-frame beta chains. Rows with one shared CDR3 protein collapse into an entry with the most common genes and DNA. The sample profile shows 900 to 1,200 distinct CDR3 sequences; 6.5% to 7% of them were found once. The top ten hold 15% to 17% of the sample. The sample consisted of memory CD4+ T cells sorted from blood. Read against the paper, the sample's cell subset or site label means: memory CD4+ T cells, CD4+CD45RO+CD25-. The receptors here all came from a female donor with breast cancer.

This clonotype is medium-sized. This chain uses TRBV12-3 or TRBV12-4 with TRBJ1-2; 10 bases line up with TRBD1. V shed 6 bases, J shed 8 bases, and the junction held 6 bases outside the gene matches. The CDR3 extends over 13 amino acids. CDR3 sequence reads: CASRAGTGDGYTF. As DNA, the CDR3 is TGTGCCAGCAGAGCCGGGACAGGGGACGGCTACACCTTC.

In its sample, this clonotype ranks as large. The chain uses TRBV12-3 or TRBV12-4 and TRBJ1-2, with unresolved D. The germline V and J ends were trimmed by 6 bases and 5 bases, with 10 bases remaining between them. The CDR3 is made up of 12 amino acids. The CDR3 reads CASSQGGYGYTF. Written as DNA, the CDR3 is TGTGCCAGCAGCCAAGGAGGATATGGCTACACCTTC.

This clonotype ranks as medium-sized. The V and J genes are TRBV12-3 or TRBV12-4 and TRBJ1-2; 7 nucleotides agree with TRBD1. The CDR3 contains 12 residues. The J segment lost 7 bases and the V segment lost 5 bases, leaving 4 bases of the junction unmatched. This CDR3 is CASSLGTVGYTF. CDR3 bases: TGTGCCAGCAGTCTTGGGACAGTTGGCTACACCTTC.

By proportion, this clonotype is medium-sized. This sequence joins TRBV12-3 or TRBV12-4 and TRBJ1-2, with D tentatively TRBD1 (5 bases). The CDR3 extends over 11 amino acids. Trimming stripped 6 bases from V and 11 bases from J, with 13 bases between. CDR3 protein: CASRKGSLYTF. The DNA for the CDR3 is TGTGCCAGCAGGAAGGGGTCCTTGTACACCTTC.

By proportion, this clonotype is medium-sized. The chain is built from TRBV12-3 or TRBV12-4 and TRBJ1-2, with D tentatively TRBD1 (6 bases). The CDR3 contains 14 residues. V lost 3 bases to trimming and J lost 5 bases, with 13 bases between them. The CDR3 sequence: CASSLAGARYGYTF. The CDR3 DNA reads as TGTGCCAGCAGTTTGGCAGGGGCGAGGTATGGCTACACCTTC.

This clonotype is medium-sized in the sample. The genes are TRBV12-3 or TRBV12-4 and TRBJ1-2; maybe TRBD1 (5 bases). CDR3 length: 13 residues. Trimming stripped 3 bases from V and 6 bases from J, with 11 bases between. DNA of the CDR3: TGTGCCAGCAGTTTCAGGGAAGGGGATGGCTACACCTTC. This sequence encodes CASSFREGDGYTF.

This clonotype qualifies as medium-sized. The junction differs from germline at one of its ends, possibly a read error. The V and J genes are TRBV12-3 or TRBV12-4 and TRBJ1-2, with a possible D match to TRBD1 (6 bases). This CDR3 is 13 amino acids long. Here the CDR3 reads CASRDRSKYGYTF. As DNA, the CDR3 is TGTGCCAGCAGGGACAGATCTAAGTATGGCTACACCTTC.

This clonotype is large within its sample. The chain couples TRBV12-3 or TRBV12-4 to TRBJ1-2; TRBD1 agrees at 7 bases. The CDR3 loop spans 16 amino acids. V lost 6 bases and J lost 1; bases outside the gene matches: 11. CDR3 protein: CASSRESGTDNYGYTF. The CDR3 nucleotides read TGTGCCAGCAGCCGAGAATCCGGGACAGATAACTATGGCTACACCTTC.

In this sample, this clonotype is large. The chain recombines TRBV12-3 or TRBV12-4 with TRBJ1-2, with D perhaps matching TRBD1 (6 bases). Trimming pared 4 bases from V and 0 bases from J, leaving 15 bases between. CDR3 length: 16 amino acids. The CDR3 is CASSYRRTVANYGYTF. Here the CDR3 DNA reads TGTGCCAGCAGTTACCGACGGACAGTAGCTAACTATGGCTACACCTTC.

Sample share makes this clonotype medium-sized. The chain employs TRBV12-3 or TRBV12-4 and TRBJ1-2; D gene uncertain. This CDR3 comprises 12 residues. Deletions cut 0 bases from V and 5 bases from J, with 4 bases between. CDR3 protein: CASSLATYGYTF. The CDR3 nucleotides are TGTGCCAGCAGTTTAGCGACTTATGGCTACACCTTC.

This clonotype is labeled as medium-sized (0.01 to 0.1%). The chain recombines TRBV12-3 or TRBV12-4 with TRBJ1-2; D not resolved. Trimming cost V 5 bases and J 4 bases, with 14 bases left between them. The CDR3 loop spans 14 amino acids. The CDR3 DNA reads as TGTGCCAGCAGTCCCCGGGGAAAGGGCTATGGCTACACCTTC. This gives the protein CASSPRGKGYGYTF.

In its sample, this clonotype is medium-sized. The chain is built from TRBV12-3 or TRBV12-4 and TRBJ1-2, with D perhaps TRBD1 (6 bases). V lost 2 bases and J lost 0, with 10 bases in between. The length of the CDR3 is 15 residues. The CDR3 sequence is CASSLTGQSNYGYTF. CDR3 coding DNA: TGTGCCAGCAGTTTAACTGGACAGTCTAACTATGGCTACACCTTC.

This clonotype is medium-sized within its sample. CDR3 sequence (DNA): TGTGCCAGCAGTTTTAGCAGGGTGAATGGCTACACCTTC. Translated: CASSFSRVNGYTF. V usage is TRBV12-3 or TRBV12-4 and J usage is TRBJ1-2; D may be TRBD1 (5 bases). Trimming cost V 3 bases and J 6 bases, with 11 bases left between them. The CDR3 runs to 13 residues.

This clonotype is labeled as medium-sized (0.01 to 0.1%). This chain joins TRBV12-3 or TRBV12-4 and TRBJ1-2; no reliable D call. V lost 7 bases, J lost 7 bases, and 13 bases lay in between. This CDR3 spans 12 amino acids. The CDR3 spells CASTPDSGGYTF. The CDR3 nucleotides read TGTGCCAGCACCCCAGATTCAGGTGGCTACACCTTC.

By proportion, this clonotype is large. V usage is TRBV12-3 or TRBV12-4 and J usage is TRBJ1-2; D perhaps matches TRBD1 (6 bases). The CDR3 runs 13 residues. V shed 8 bases and J shed 4 bases, with 14 bases lying between them. CDR3 region: CASWTESLYGYTF. In DNA form, the CDR3 reads TGTGCCAGCTGGACAGAGAGCCTCTATGGCTACACCTTC.

This clonotype counts as medium-sized. This rearrangement joins TRBV12-3 or TRBV12-4 to TRBJ1-2; no reliable D call. V lost 1 base to trimming and J lost 4 bases, with 7 bases between them. There are 13 residues in the CDR3. CDR3 coding DNA: TGTGCCAGCAGTTTAGGCCCATCCTATGGCTACACCTTC. This codes for CASSLGPSYGYTF.

This clonotype counts as medium-sized. The CDR3 coding sequence is TGTGCCAGCAGTTTAAGCCTCTCCGGGACAGCCACGGGCTACACCTTC. Amino acid sequence: CASSLSLSGTATGYTF. V usage is TRBV12-3 or TRBV12-4 and J usage is TRBJ1-2; TRBD1 matches at 7 bases. The CDR3 contains 16 residues. Unmatched junction bases numbered 14, after V lost 2 bases and J lost 8 bases.

By its share, this clonotype is medium-sized. This chain joins TRBV12-3 or TRBV12-4 and TRBJ1-2; 9 nucleotides line up with TRBD1. The length of the CDR3 is 15 residues. Trimming took 7 bases from V and 5 from J; bases not matched to a gene: 11. The chain's CDR3 is CASTNNAGTGYGYTF. CDR3 in DNA: TGTGCCAGCACCAACAACGCGGGGACAGGGTATGGCTACACCTTC.

By sample fraction, this clonotype is large (0.1 to 1%). V usage is TRBV12-3 or TRBV12-4 and J usage is TRBJ1-2, with D perhaps matching TRBD1 (5 bases). The CDR3 contains 12 residues. Between the trimmed V and J ends, which lost 7 bases and 3 bases, there was a span of 9 bases. The CDR3 sequence is CASTGHHYGYTF. The CDR3 DNA is TGTGCCAGCACAGGGCATCACTATGGCTACACCTTC.

In its sample, this clonotype ranks as large. The rearrangement joins TRBV12-3 or TRBV12-4 to TRBJ1-2; D is ambiguous. V lost 4 bases and J lost 7, with 7 bases in between. This CDR3 is 11 amino acids long. The CDR3 spells CASSYGRGYTF. Written as DNA, the CDR3 is TGTGCCAGCAGTTATGGCCGTGGCTACACCTTC.

By sample share, this clonotype is medium-sized (0.01 to 0.1%). The genes are TRBV12-3 or TRBV12-4 and TRBJ1-2; perhaps TRBD1 as D (5 bases). Trimming left V 6 bases short and J 7 bases short, with 15 bases between. The CDR3 has 13 residues. Written as DNA, the CDR3 is TGTGCCAGCAGCCCGGGCAGGGCCGCTGGCTACACCTTC. Translation: CASSPGRAAGYTF.

By sample share, this clonotype is medium-sized (0.01 to 0.1%). V and J are TRBV12-3 or TRBV12-4 and TRBJ1-2, with TRBD1 identical over 8 bases. The V gene end was trimmed by 5 bases and the J gene end by 0 bases; junction bases not matched to a gene: 8. This CDR3 region has 16 residues. This chain's CDR3 is CASSPTGAETNYGYTF. CDR3 coding DNA: TGTGCCAGCAGTCCGACAGGGGCAGAGACTAACTATGGCTACACCTTC.

This clonotype qualifies as large. The CDR3 spells CASSKGQARFGYGYTF. In nucleotides, the CDR3 is TGTGCCAGCAGTAAGGGACAGGCCCGCTTTGGCTATGGCTACACCTTC. This sequence joins TRBV12-3 or TRBV12-4 and TRBJ1-2, with TRBD1 identical over 8 bases. The CDR3 covers 16 residues. V was clipped by 5 bases and J by 4 bases; unmatched bases: 12.

This clonotype is categorized as medium-sized. The gene calls are TRBV12-3 or TRBV12-4 and TRBJ1-2, with no clear D. Trimming stripped 1 base from V and 0 bases from J, with 9 bases between. The CDR3 has 15 residues. The CDR3 loop is CASSLGSPANYGYTF. CDR3 in DNA: TGTGCCAGCAGTTTAGGGAGCCCAGCTAACTATGGCTACACCTTC.

This clonotype qualifies as medium-sized (0.01 to 0.1%). V gene TRBV12-3 or TRBV12-4 combines with J gene TRBJ1-2; unclear D gene. Between the trimmed V and J ends, which lost 3 bases and 8 bases, there was a span of 10 bases. The CDR3 sequence is 12 residues long. CDR3 region: CASSFSGMGYTF. The CDR3 DNA sequence: TGTGCCAGCAGTTTCAGCGGCATGGGCTACACCTTC.

This clonotype ranks as large (0.1 to 1%). The rearrangement links TRBV12-3 or TRBV12-4 to TRBJ1-2, with no clear D. The CDR3 runs 12 residues. The V gene lost 6 bases and the J gene lost 2 bases, with 7 bases spanning the gap. In DNA form, the CDR3 reads TGTGCCAGCAGCAACGACAACTATGGCTACACCTTC. Translating gives CASSNDNYGYTF.